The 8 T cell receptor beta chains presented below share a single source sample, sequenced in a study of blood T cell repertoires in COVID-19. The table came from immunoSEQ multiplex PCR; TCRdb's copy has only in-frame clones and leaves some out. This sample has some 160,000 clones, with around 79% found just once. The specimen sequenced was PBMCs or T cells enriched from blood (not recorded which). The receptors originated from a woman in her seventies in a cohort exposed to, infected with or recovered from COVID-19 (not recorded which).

The CDR3 reads CASSEQGAANTGELFF. Here the CDR3 DNA reads TGTGCCAGCAGTGAACAGGGGGCAGCGAACACCGGGGAGCTGTTTTTT. The chain couples TRBV2 to TRBJ2-2, with 8 bases identical to TRBD1. Germline V gives CDR1 SNHLY, CDR2 FYNNEI. The CDR3 is 16 amino acids. Trimming cost V 2 bases and J 0 bases; bases outside gene matches: 2.

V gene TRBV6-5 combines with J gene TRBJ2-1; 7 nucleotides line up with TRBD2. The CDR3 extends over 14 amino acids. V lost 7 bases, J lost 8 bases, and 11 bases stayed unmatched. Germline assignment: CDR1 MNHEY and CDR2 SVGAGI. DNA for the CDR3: TGTGCCAGCACCAGACTAGCAAAAGCCGATGAGCAGTTCTTC. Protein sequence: CASTRLAKADEQFF.

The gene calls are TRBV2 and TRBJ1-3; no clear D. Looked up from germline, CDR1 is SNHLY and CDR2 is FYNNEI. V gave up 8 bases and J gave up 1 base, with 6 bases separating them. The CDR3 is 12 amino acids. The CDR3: CASRLSGNTIYF. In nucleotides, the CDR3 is TGTGCCAGCCGGTTATCTGGAAACACCATATATTTT.

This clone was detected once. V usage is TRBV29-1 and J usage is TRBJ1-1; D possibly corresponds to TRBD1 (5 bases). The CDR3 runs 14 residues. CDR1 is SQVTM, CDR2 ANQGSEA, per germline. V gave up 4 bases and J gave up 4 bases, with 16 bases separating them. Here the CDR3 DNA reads TGCAGCGTTGTGGGGGGGAAGAGGGTCACTGAAGCTTTCTTT. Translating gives CSVVGGKRVTEAFF.

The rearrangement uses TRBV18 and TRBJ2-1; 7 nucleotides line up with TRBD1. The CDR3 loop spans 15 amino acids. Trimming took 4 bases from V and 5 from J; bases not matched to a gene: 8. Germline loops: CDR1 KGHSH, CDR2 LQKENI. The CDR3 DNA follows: TGTGCCAGCTCACTGTCGGGACAGAACCACAATGAGCAGTTCTTC. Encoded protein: CASSLSGQNHNEQFF.

CDR3 sequence reads: CASSQDGQGWNYGYTF. The CDR3 DNA sequence: TGCGCCAGCAGCCAAGATGGGCAGGGATGGAACTATGGCTACACCTTC. The chain links TRBV4-1 to TRBJ1-2, with a possible D match to TRBD1 (5 bases). The CDR3 is 16 residues long. Trimming left V 0 bases short and J 2 bases short, with 13 bases between. Germline assignment: CDR1 MGHRA and CDR2 YSYEKL.

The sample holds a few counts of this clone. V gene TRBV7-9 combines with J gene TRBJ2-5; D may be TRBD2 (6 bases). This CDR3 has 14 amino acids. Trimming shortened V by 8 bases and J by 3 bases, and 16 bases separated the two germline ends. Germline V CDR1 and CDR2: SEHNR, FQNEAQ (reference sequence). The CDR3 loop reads CASRSGGGKETQYF. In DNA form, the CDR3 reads TGTGCCAGCCGCTCGGGCGGAGGGAAAGAGACCCAGTACTTC.

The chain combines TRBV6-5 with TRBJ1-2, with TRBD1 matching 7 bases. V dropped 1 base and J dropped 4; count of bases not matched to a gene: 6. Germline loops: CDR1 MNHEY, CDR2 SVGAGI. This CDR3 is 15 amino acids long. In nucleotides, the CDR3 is TGTGCCAGCAGTTACTATGAAGGGGGCAGCTATGGCTACACCTTC. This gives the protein CASSYYEGGSYGYTF.